The 30 T cell receptor beta chains listed next were all sequenced from one sample in a study of T cells expressing NK-cell markers. For each CDR3 protein, TCRdb gives one entry from its re-call of the 5' RACE reads, without DNA. This sample's clone table lists a few hundred thousand distinct CDR3 sequences. Source material: blood T cells: a sorted CD56 or NKG2C T cell subset, CD4+ or CD8+ T cells, or bulk PBMC T cells (not recorded which). All receptors come from a man aged 18 to 69 in good health.

V is TRBV20-1 and J is TRBJ2-1; TCRdb indicates TRBD2, and absent DNA this call remains unverified. Germline V gene data show CDR1 as DFQATT and CDR2 as SNEGSKA (reference sequence). The CDR3 has 13 amino acids. The CDR3 loop reads CSAHAIRRNEQFF.

The chain recombines TRBV28 with TRBJ2-2. Germline V gene lookup returns CDR1 MDHEN and CDR2 SYDVKM. The CDR3 extends over 13 amino acids. CDR3 region: CASETTNTGELFF.

The J gene is TRBJ1-5, the V gene TRBV12-3 or TRBV12-4; as DNA is missing, the TRBD1 call by TCRdb cannot be tested. The CDR3 sequence is 14 residues long. The CDR3 spells CASSPKTGGQPQHF.

This sequence joins TRBV20-1 and TRBJ1-1; TCRdb names TRBD1, which stays unverified in the absence of DNA. Germline lookup yields CDR1 DFQATT and CDR2 SNEGSKA (reference sequence). The CDR3 is 17 residues long. The CDR3 region is CSARDQQGAIMNTEAFF.

The chain's CDR3 is CASSFRSTYKYNEQFF. This rearrangement joins TRBV7-2 to TRBJ2-1. CDR1 and CDR2 (germline): SGHTA, FQGNSA. The CDR3 consists of 16 residues.

V and J are TRBV2 and TRBJ2-3. This CDR3 has 11 residues. From germline, CDR1 is SNHLY and CDR2 FYNNEI. CDR3 sequence reads: CASRGWGTQYF.

The chain carries TRBV18 and TRBJ1-2; TCRdb proposes TRBD1, but this gene call is untestable without DNA. The CDR3 is 16 amino acids. Germline assignment: CDR1 KGHSH and CDR2 LQKENI. CDR3 residues: CASLRPGTGAGFGYTF.

The gene calls are TRBV5-1 and TRBJ2-7. The CDR3 has 11 amino acids. CDR1 is SGHRS, CDR2 YFSETQ, per germline. The chain's CDR3 is CASSASVEQYF.

V gene TRBV3-1 combines with J gene TRBJ2-3. Germline assignment: CDR1 LGHDT and CDR2 YNNKEL (reference sequence). The CDR3 runs 16 residues. The CDR3 loop is CASSQHLSVRTDTQYF.

The chain has TRBV20-1 and TRBJ2-5; as DNA is missing, the TRBD1 call by TCRdb cannot be tested. The CDR3 totals 14 residues. Looked up from germline, CDR1 is DFQATT and CDR2 is SNEGSKA (reference sequence). CDR3 loop: CSASRGQGTETQYF.

This chain joins TRBV7-8 and TRBJ1-3. Germline CDR1 is SGHVS and CDR2 is FQNEAQ. The CDR3 extends over 13 amino acids. The CDR3 spells CASSLVGGNTIYF.

V gene TRBV29-1 combines with J gene TRBJ1-2; the D call of TRBD1 rests on TCRdb alone, since no DNA is present to check it. Germline-derived CDR1 and CDR2 are SQVTM and ANQGSEA. This CDR3 region has 13 residues. CDR3 sequence reads: CSVERDRGGSYTF.

This chain joins TRBV10-2 and TRBJ1-5; TCRdb gives TRBD1 as the D gene, but with no DNA this cannot be confirmed. Germline CDR1 is WSHSY and CDR2 is SAAADI. The CDR3 is 13 amino acids. This CDR3 is CASRQGRDQPQHF.

The chain has TRBV5-1 and TRBJ2-1; the TCRdb call, TRBD2, lacks DNA for checking. Germline CDR1 and CDR2: SGHRS and YFSETQ. The CDR3 totals 16 residues. The CDR3 spells CASSVGTSGGAVEQFF.

J is TRBJ1-6 and V is TRBV5-5. The CDR3 loop spans 17 amino acids. Germline CDR1 SGHKS, CDR2 YYEKEE (reference sequence). CDR3 in amino acids: CASSLLLPKLLNSPLHF.

CDR3: CASSQDSASGPTDTQYF. The J gene is TRBJ2-3, the V gene TRBV4-1; TCRdb's assignment of TRBD2 cannot be checked, as there is no DNA. Germline CDR1 and CDR2: MGHRA and YSYEKL. The CDR3 is 17 amino acids.

This chain uses TRBV6-2 or TRBV6-3 with TRBJ2-3; TCRdb lists TRBD1, though no DNA is available to test this call. This CDR3 spans 16 amino acids. From germline, CDR1 is MNHEY and CDR2 SVGEGT. The CDR3 here is CASTTRRGHDTDTQYF.

The chain combines TRBV6-1 with TRBJ1-2. CDR3 length: 13 amino acids. The germline V gene encodes CDR1 MNHNS and CDR2 SASEGT. The CDR3 here is CASSVAVYYGYTF.

V is TRBV19 and J is TRBJ2-5; TCRdb calls TRBD1, which cannot be checked without DNA. Germline values: CDR1 LNHDA, CDR2 SQIVND (reference sequence). The CDR3 has 18 residues. The CDR3 sequence: CASSIVGRGPSIQETQYF. The full variable domain, in which reference TRBV19 and TRBJ2-5 provide the parts outside the CDR3, is DGGITQSPKYLFRKEGQNVTLSCEQNLNHDAMYWYRQDPGQGLRLIYYSQIVNDFQKGDIAEGYSVSREKKESFPLTVTSAQKNPTAFYLCASSIVGRGPSIQETQYFGPGTRLLVL.

The chain joins TRBV3-1 to TRBJ1-2; TCRdb gives TRBD1 as the D gene, but with no DNA this cannot be confirmed. The germline V gene encodes CDR1 LGHDT and CDR2 YNNKEL (reference sequence). The CDR3 consists of 15 residues. CDR3 loop: CASSQNPQGYYGYTF.

The chain uses TRBV3-1 and TRBJ2-2; TCRdb outputs TRBD2, but without DNA this stays unchecked. In germline, CDR1 is LGHDT, CDR2 YNNKEL (reference sequence). The length of the CDR3 is 15 residues. The CDR3 here is CASSQASGGAGELFF. The whole variable domain, filled in from reference TRBV3-1 and TRBJ2-2, reads DTAVSQTPKYLVTQMGNDKSIKCEQNLGHDTMYWYKQDSKKFLKIMFSYNNKELIINETVPNRFSPKSPDKAHLNLHINSLELGDSAVYFCASSQASGGAGELFFGEGSRLTVL.

The rearrangement links TRBV12-3 or TRBV12-4 to TRBJ2-3. CDR3 size: 16 residues. The CDR3 loop is CASSFIVGVSPDTQYF.

The chain carries TRBV20-1 and TRBJ1-6; the TCRdb call, TRBD1, lacks DNA for checking. Germline lookup yields CDR1 DFQATT and CDR2 SNEGSKA (reference sequence). The CDR3 has 14 amino acids. The CDR3 protein is CSARYRAMNSPLHF.

The chain recombines TRBV24-1 with TRBJ1-1; there is no DNA to check the TCRdb D call of TRBD1. Looked up from germline, CDR1 is KGHDR and CDR2 is SFDVKD. The CDR3 is made up of 18 amino acids. CDR3 region: CATSDFVPRLQGNTEAFF.

V gene TRBV14 combines with J gene TRBJ1-1. Germline assignment: CDR1 SGHDN and CDR2 FVKESK. The CDR3 is 16 residues long. The CDR3 is CASSSYPPGWATEAFF.

The genes are TRBV5-1 and TRBJ1-2. Germline V gives CDR1 SGHRS, CDR2 YFSETQ. This CDR3 spans 14 amino acids. CDR3 sequence reads: CASSFQGGYDGYTF.

The chain carries TRBV20-1 and TRBJ2-1. The CDR3 sequence is 14 residues long. Germline values: CDR1 DFQATT, CDR2 SNEGSKA (reference sequence). Here the CDR3 reads CSARGGFLRNEQFF.

V usage is TRBV4-1 and J usage is TRBJ2-7; checking the TCRdb D call of TRBD1 is not possible without DNA. The CDR3 spans 16 residues. The germline CDR1 and CDR2 sequences are MGHRA and YSYEKL. CDR3 in amino acids: CASSQGEGGPYYEQYF.

The gene calls are TRBV12-3 or TRBV12-4 and TRBJ2-7; the D call from TCRdb, TRBD2, cannot be confirmed without DNA. The CDR3 sequence is 13 residues long. CDR3 amino acids: CASSPLAGFEQYF.

The chain joins TRBV20-1 to TRBJ1-3; TCRdb names TRBD1, which stays unverified in the absence of DNA. Germline V lookup: CDR1 DFQATT, CDR2 SNEGSKA (reference sequence). The CDR3 consists of 14 residues. The CDR3 loop is CSARDLGHGNTIYF.